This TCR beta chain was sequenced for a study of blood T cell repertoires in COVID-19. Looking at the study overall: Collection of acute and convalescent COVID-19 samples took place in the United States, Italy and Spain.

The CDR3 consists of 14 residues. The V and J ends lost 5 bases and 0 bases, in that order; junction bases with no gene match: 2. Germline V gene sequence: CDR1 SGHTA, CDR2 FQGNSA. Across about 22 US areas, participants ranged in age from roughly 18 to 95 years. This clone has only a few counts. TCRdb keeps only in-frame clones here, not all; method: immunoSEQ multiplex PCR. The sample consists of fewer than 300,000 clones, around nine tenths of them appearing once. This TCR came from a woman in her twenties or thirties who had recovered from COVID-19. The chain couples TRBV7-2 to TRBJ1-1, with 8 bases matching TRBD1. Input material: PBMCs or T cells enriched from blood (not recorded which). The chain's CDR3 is CASSPGQVNTEAFF. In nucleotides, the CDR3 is TGTGCCAGCAGCCCGGGACAGGTGAACACTGAAGCTTTCTTT. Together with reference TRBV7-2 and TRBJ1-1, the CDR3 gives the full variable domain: GAGVSQSPSNKVTEKGKDVELRCDPISGHTALYWYRQSLGQGLEFLIYFQGNSAPDKSGLPSDRFSAERTGGSVSTLTIQRTQQEDSAVYLCASSPGQVNTEAFFGQGTRLTVV.